One and the same sample provided the 11 T cell receptor beta chains below, sequenced in a study of blood T cells in healthy people across ages. It was with a sample-barcoded 5' primer and a J-beta primer mix that a second PCR of roughly 7 to 11 cycles was run. In TCRdb, the 5' RACE reads were re-called with MiXCR into one record per CDR3 protein. The repertoire holds more than 1,400,000 distinct CDR3 sequences, with roughly 45% as singletons. Sequenced input: blood. The receptors shown here come from a woman aged 18 to 35 in good health.

A few counts support this clonotype. The gene calls are TRBV28 and TRBJ2-7, with D perhaps TRBD2 (6 bases). CDR3 length: 16 amino acids. Germline V CDR1 and CDR2: MDHEN, SYDVKM. Trimming shortened V by 4 bases and J by 1 base, and 17 bases separated the two germline ends. CDR3 region: CASSSLPGTASYEQYF. Here the CDR3 DNA reads TGTGCCAGCAGTTCTCTTCCCGGGACTGCTTCCTACGAGCAGTACTTC.

This clonotype was seen a few times. V and J are TRBV29-1 and TRBJ2-7; unclear D gene. Germline CDR1 and CDR2: SQVTM and ANQGSEA. V was shortened by 6 bases and J by 2 bases, with 14 bases between the two germline ends. The CDR3 consists of 13 residues. CDR3 nucleotide sequence: TGCAGCGTGGTGGGCGGTTCGGCCTACGAGCAGTACTTC. This gives the protein CSVVGGSAYEQYF.

The J gene is TRBJ2-7, the V gene TRBV20-1, with 7 bases that match TRBD2. The germline V gene has CDR1 DFQATT and CDR2 SNEGSKA (reference sequence). The CDR3 is 14 amino acids. The trim removed 3 bases at V and 3 bases at J, leaving 8 bases unmatched. The chain's CDR3 is CSASDGRTDYEQYF. The CDR3 DNA is TGCAGTGCTAGTGACGGGAGGACGGACTACGAGCAGTACTTC.

The DNA for the CDR3 is TGTGCCAGCACCGATTTAGGACCTACCGGGGAGCTGTTTTTT. Translating it yields CASTDLGPTGELFF. The rearrangement links TRBV12-3 or TRBV12-4 to TRBJ2-2; D is unresolved. V was shortened by 7 bases and J by 5 bases, with 14 bases between the two germline ends. The CDR3 consists of 14 residues.

The V gene is TRBV6-4, the J gene TRBJ1-5; the match to TRBD1 covers 7 bases. Per germline, CDR1 MRHNA and CDR2 SNTAGT. The CDR3 consists of 15 residues. Trimming took 6 bases from V and 2 from J; bases not matched to a gene: 7. This chain's CDR3 is CASRHRGGRNQPQHF. In nucleotides, the CDR3 is TGTGCCAGCAGACACAGGGGAGGACGCAATCAGCCCCAGCATTTT.

Concerning this clonotype: A read error may account for a junction end that differs from germline. The chain carries TRBV11-2 and TRBJ2-1; D remains unclear. CDR3 length: 15 amino acids. The germline CDR1 and CDR2 sequences are SGHAT and FQNNGV. This chain's CDR3 is CASSFAPSSYNERFF. The CDR3 nucleotides are TGTGCCAGCAGCTTTGCTCCGAGCTCCTACAATGAGCGGTTCTTC.

This clonotype has a single count. The V and J genes are TRBV28 and TRBJ2-5, with 13 bases identical to TRBD2. The CDR3 runs to 18 residues. Unmatched junction bases numbered 15, after V lost 6 bases and J lost 5 bases. Germline V gene sequence: CDR1 MDHEN, CDR2 SYDVKM. The CDR3: CASRDFTSGRAGRETQYF. Here the CDR3 DNA reads TGTGCCAGCAGAGACTTCACTAGCGGGAGGGCCGGGCGGGAGACCCAGTACTTC.

The V and J genes are TRBV29-1 and TRBJ2-5, with D perhaps matching TRBD1 (6 bases). V was cut by 1 base and J by 9 bases, with 15 bases left in between. Germline-derived CDR1 and CDR2 are SQVTM and ANQGSEA. This CDR3 has 13 residues. The CDR3 DNA follows: TGCAGCGTTGAAGGGACAGCCTCCGTGGCCCAGTACTTC. Its protein product is CSVEGTASVAQYF.

This chain uses TRBV2 with TRBJ2-5; D unclear. Germline V CDR1 and CDR2: SNHLY, FYNNEI. V was trimmed by 6 bases and J by 5 bases, leaving 7 bases between them. The CDR3 is made up of 11 amino acids. This CDR3 is CASRDGETQYF. The CDR3 region has the DNA TGTGCCAGCAGGGACGGGGAGACCCAGTACTTC. Variable domain in full (rest from reference TRBV2 and TRBJ2-5): EPEVTQTPSHQVTQMGQEVILRCVPISNHLYFYWYRQILGQKVEFLVSFYNNEISEKSEIFDDQFSVERPDGSNFTLKIRSTKLEDSAMYFCASRDGETQYFGPGTRLLVL.

This chain links TRBV4-1 with TRBJ2-2; D gene unclear. Trimming shortened V by 4 bases and J by 7 bases, and 16 bases separated the two germline ends. The CDR3 is 15 residues long. The germline V gene encodes CDR1 MGHRA and CDR2 YSYEKL. The DNA for the CDR3 is TGCGCCAGCAGCCTGGCCAGCGTTGGTGGCGGGGAGCTGTTTTTT. Translation gives CASSLASVGGGELFF.

This clonotype has more than one count but fewer than ten. This rearrangement joins TRBV20-1 to TRBJ2-3; the match to TRBD2 covers 7 bases. With V trimmed by 5 bases and J by 0 bases, 8 bases remained unmatched. Germline V gene lookup returns CDR1 DFQATT and CDR2 SNEGSKA (reference sequence). This CDR3 spans 15 amino acids. The CDR3 nucleotides read TGCAGTGCTCCCCTTGGGGGACTAAGCACAGATACGCAGTATTTT. It translates to CSAPLGGLSTDTQYF.